A selection of T cell receptor beta chains follows, all from one sample in a study of T-cell memory formation after mild COVID-19. Using its own MiXCR run on the 5' RACE reads, TCRdb lists one record per CDR3 protein. The sample consists of about 340,000 distinct CDR3 sequences, more than 20% of them appearing once. The sample comprised PBMCs or a T cell subset sorted from them (not recorded which). Receptors were obtained from a man aged 18 to 35 who had mild COVID-19 (a few samples of this study predate the infection). Cell type and time point are not known. CDR3s include the opening cysteine and the closing phenylalanine or tryptophan. Each record gives: CDR3 protein, CDR3 DNA, clone size, D gene, J gene, V gene. D genes are given only for firm matches. Size tells how often a clone was seen (once, few, many) or the class of an expanded clone, and some rows leave it out.

CASSLEFSGANVLTF,TGCGCCAGCAGCTTGGAGTTCTCTGGGGCCAACGTCCTGACTTTC,few,.,TRBJ2-6,TRBV5-1
CASGLGGGETQYF,TGTGCCAGCGGATTGGGGGGCGGAGAGACCCAGTACTTC,few,.,TRBJ2-5,TRBV3-1
CASSWGLAGPMRETQYF,TGTGCCAGCAGCTGGGGACTAGCGGGGCCGATGAGGGAGACCCAGTACTTC,.,TRBD2,TRBJ2-5,TRBV7-2
CASRKGGRADTQYF,TGTGCCAGCAGAAAAGGGGGTAGGGCAGATACGCAGTATTTT,.,.,TRBJ2-3,TRBV6-5
CASSFLDRRSSTDTQYF,TGCGCCAGCAGCTTCCTAGACAGGCGGTCTAGCACAGATACGCAGTATTTT,many,.,TRBJ2-3,TRBV5-1
CASSLPLAGGPHNEQFF,TGTGCCAGCAGCTTACCGTTAGCGGGGGGACCTCACAATGAGCAGTTCTTC,.,TRBD2,TRBJ2-1,TRBV7-2
CASSSPWTGVYEQYF,TGTGCCAGCAGCTCCCCCTGGACAGGGGTCTACGAGCAGTACTTC,.,TRBD1,TRBJ2-7,TRBV11-2
CASIGRAFNQPQHF,TGTGCCAGTATAGGTAGGGCGTTCAATCAGCCCCAGCATTTT,few,.,TRBJ1-5,TRBV19
CASGWENLATNEKLFF,TGTGCCAGCGGGTGGGAGAACCTTGCAACTAATGAAAAACTGTTTTTT,few,.,TRBJ1-4,TRBV7-2
CASKAANTGELFF,TGTGCCAGCAAGGCTGCGAACACCGGGGAGCTGTTTTTT,.,.,TRBJ2-2,TRBV7-6
CASSLGPGAQYF,TGTGCCAGCAGCTTAGGCCCGGGGGCCCAGTACTTC,few,.,TRBJ2-5,TRBV7-2
CASYPRAGADTQYF,TGTGCCAGCTATCCCCGTGCGGGGGCAGATACGCAGTATTTT,.,TRBD2,TRBJ2-3,TRBV6-5
CASTSGTGGETQYF,TGTGCCAGCACCTCCGGGACAGGGGGAGAGACCCAGTACTTC,.,TRBD1,TRBJ2-5,TRBV6-2/TRBV6-3
CSAGSGPNEQFF,TGCAGTGCCGGTAGTGGGCCCAATGAGCAGTTCTTC,.,.,TRBJ2-1,TRBV20-1
CASSSNLGGLGRREQFF,TGCGCCAGCAGCTCAAACCTCGGCGGGCTCGGTCGGCGTGAGCAGTTCTTC,.,.,TRBJ2-1,TRBV5-1
CASSLGLAGGPPSTDTQYF,TGTGCCAGCAGTTTAGGACTAGCGGGGGGACCCCCCAGCACAGATACGCAGTATTTT,.,TRBD2,TRBJ2-3,TRBV12-3/TRBV12-4
CASSLAGFIPQYF,TGTGCCAGCAGCTTAGCGGGTTTCATCCCTCAGTATTTT,.,.,TRBJ2-3,TRBV7-2
CASSQDFLEAFF,TGCGCCAGCAGCCAGGATTTCCTAGAAGCTTTCTTT,.,.,TRBJ1-1,TRBV4-1
CSGGGTNTGELFF,TGCAGTGGGGGAGGGACGAACACCGGGGAGCTGTTTTTT,few,TRBD2,TRBJ2-2,TRBV20-1
CASSYSQTQYF,TGTGCCAGCAGTTACTCGCAGACCCAGTACTTC,few,.,TRBJ2-5,TRBV6-2/TRBV6-3
CASRGNRGRTGELFF,TGTGCCAGCAGAGGAAACAGGGGTCGAACCGGGGAGCTGTTTTTT,many,TRBD1,TRBJ2-2,TRBV7-8
CASSERDEQFF,TGTGCCAGCAGCGAGAGGGATGAGCAGTTCTTC,few,.,TRBJ2-1,TRBV12-3/TRBV12-4
CASRRPTGADYNSPLHF,TGTGCCAGCCGCCGCCCCACAGGGGCCGACTATAATTCACCCCTCCACTTT,few,TRBD1,TRBJ1-6,TRBV7-9
CASSLVGTSYEQYF,TGTGCCAGCAGCTTAGTGGGGACCTCCTACGAGCAGTACTTC,.,.,TRBJ2-7,TRBV7-2
CASSQDFNQPQHF,TGTGCCAGCAGCCAGGACTTCAATCAGCCCCAGCATTTT,.,.,TRBJ1-5,TRBV11-2
CASSSTGTQYF,TGTGCCAGCAGCTCCACCGGTACGCAGTATTTT,.,.,TRBJ2-3,TRBV5-6
CSVVRPLNTEAFF,TGCAGCGTTGTAAGGCCGTTGAACACTGAAGCTTTCTTT,few,.,TRBJ1-1,TRBV29-1
CASSYSRRGGMNTEAFF,TGTGCCAGCAGTTATTCCCGTCGAGGGGGAATGAACACTGAAGCTTTCTTT,.,.,TRBJ1-1,TRBV6-5
CASSVDGTGHEQYF,TGTGCCAGCAGCGTAGATGGGACAGGGCACGAGCAGTACTTC,.,TRBD1,TRBJ2-7,TRBV9
CSARGSGGRHTEAFF,TGCAGTGCTCGAGGGTCCGGGGGCCGGCATACTGAAGCTTTCTTT,.,.,TRBJ1-1,TRBV20-1
CASSSRQGPQHF,TGTGCCAGCAGCTCCCGACAGGGCCCCCAGCATTTT,many,TRBD1,TRBJ1-5,TRBV5-6
CASSSNSGGVNEQFF,TGTGCTAGCAGCTCCAATAGCGGGGGGGTTAATGAGCAGTTCTTC,few,TRBD2,TRBJ2-1,TRBV7-7
CASDSRDDTGELFF,TGTGCCAGTGATTCCCGGGACGACACCGGGGAGCTGTTTTTT,few,.,TRBJ2-2,TRBV19
CASSGASYEQYF,TGTGCCAGTAGCGGGGCTTCCTACGAGCAGTACTTC,.,TRBD2,TRBJ2-7,TRBV6-2/TRBV6-3
CASSHLLSEQFF,TGCGCCAGCAGCCACCTTTTAAGTGAGCAGTTCTTC,.,.,TRBJ2-1,TRBV4-1
CASSLAPTDEQFF,TGTGCCAGCAGCTTAGCCCCAACGGATGAGCAGTTCTTC,.,.,TRBJ2-1,TRBV7-2
CASSFTENSPLHF,TGTGCCAGCAGCTTCACGGAGAATTCACCCCTCCACTTT,few,.,TRBJ1-6,TRBV11-1
CASTEDGNTDTQYF,TGTGCCAGCACAGAGGACGGAAACACAGATACGCAGTATTTT,few,.,TRBJ2-3,TRBV6-4
CASSLVGGREKGNTEAFF,TGCGCCAGCAGCTTGGTAGGTGGGCGCGAGAAGGGGAACACTGAAGCTTTCTTT,.,.,TRBJ1-1,TRBV5-1
CASSLPGLAGQPYEQYF,TGTGCCAGCAGTCTCCCGGGACTAGCGGGGCAACCCTACGAGCAGTACTTC,few,TRBD2,TRBJ2-7,TRBV6-4
CASSFGGGRTQYGYTF,TGTGCCAGCAGCTTCGGTGGAGGTAGAACACAATATGGCTACACCTTC,.,.,TRBJ1-2,TRBV5-5
CATSDSWRNEQFF,TGTGCCACCAGTGATTCCTGGAGGAATGAGCAGTTCTTC,.,.,TRBJ2-1,TRBV24-1
CASSLGTGRGSVGGSNTGELFF,TGTGCCAGCAGCTTAGGTACAGGGAGAGGATCGGTCGGCGGATCGAACACCGGGGAGCTGTTTTTT,few,.,TRBJ2-2,TRBV7-6
CASIEGQENNEQFF,TGTGCCAGCATCGAGGGACAGGAAAACAATGAGCAGTTCTTC,.,TRBD1,TRBJ2-1,TRBV12-3/TRBV12-4
CASSPGTSGGPTDTQYF,TGTGCCAGCAGCCCCGGGACTAGCGGGGGGCCCACAGATACGCAGTATTTT,many,TRBD2,TRBJ2-3,TRBV9
CSASRGAADTQYF,TGCAGTGCTAGTCGGGGGGCTGCAGATACGCAGTATTTT,.,.,TRBJ2-3,TRBV20-1
CAWIPGGRGHEKLFF,TGTGCCTGGATCCCTGGAGGACGCGGGCATGAAAAACTGTTTTTT,.,.,TRBJ1-4,TRBV30
CASNREGVDTQYF,TGTGCCAGCAACAGGGAAGGGGTCGATACGCAGTATTTT,.,.,TRBJ2-3,TRBV7-9